One and the same sample provided the 23 T cell receptor beta chains below, sequenced in a study of kidney transplant recipient with SARS-CoV-2 infection. TCRdb redid the calling of the reads with MiXCR, one entry per CDR3 protein. The sample lists fewer than 250,000 distinct CDR3 sequences, under 35% occurring once. The source material was a blood sample, sampled at baseline and on approximately day 120 from a kidney transplant recipient. The receptors derive from a male patient between 25 and 40 years old who had COVID-19 and was a kidney transplant recipient. The graft donor may be the source of some T cells.

This clonotype was counted at least ten times. The rearrangement joins TRBV24-1 to TRBJ2-5; 7 positions agree with TRBD1. The CDR3 is 14 amino acids. Germline-derived CDR1 and CDR2 are KGHDR and SFDVKD. V dropped 3 bases and J dropped 5; count of bases not matched to a gene: 5. The CDR3 loop is CATSDHTGVETQYF. Written as DNA, the CDR3 is TGTGCCACCAGTGATCATACAGGGGTGGAGACCCAGTACTTC.

Concerning this clonotype: This clone may be a read error of a much larger clone one base away. The chain recombines TRBV11-3 with TRBJ2-1; D is tentatively TRBD1 or TRBD2 (5 bases each). Trimming removed 5 bases from V and 8 bases from J, with 19 bases in between. The CDR3 has 15 residues. The germline V gene encodes CDR1 SGHNT and CDR2 YENEEA. The CDR3 DNA sequence: TGTGCCAGCAGCCCCCCGGGACCCAACTTGTATGAGCAGTTCTTC. The encoded protein is CASSPPGPNLYEQFF.

This clonotype was counted at least ten times. The V and J genes are TRBV20-1 and TRBJ2-5; 7 bases are shared with TRBD1. After removal of 0 bases from V and 5 bases from J, the junction contained 9 bases not matched to a gene. Germline V gene lookup returns CDR1 DFQATT and CDR2 SNEGSKA (reference sequence). The CDR3 is 15 amino acids. CDR3 sequence: CSAREPTGIGETQYF. CDR3 sequence (DNA): TGCAGTGCTAGAGAACCGACAGGGATCGGGGAGACCCAGTACTTC.

As for this clonotype: A much larger clone lies a single base off, so this may be a read error. The CDR3 end shows no conserved phenylalanine or tryptophan, and so a read error is likely. This chain uses TRBV7-9 with TRBJ2-7; D is ambiguous. This CDR3 region has 15 residues. The V gene's germline CDR1 is SEHNR and CDR2 FQNEAQ (reference sequence). V was shortened by 5 bases and J by 3 bases, with 17 bases between the two germline ends. The CDR3 DNA reads as TGTGCCAGCAGCCCACCTATTTCAGTAGTCTACGAGCAGTACCTC. Protein sequence: CASSPPISVVYEQYL.

This clonotype was recorded a few times. V and J are TRBV19 and TRBJ2-3; 12 bases agree with TRBD2. Germline values: CDR1 LNHDA, CDR2 SQIVND (reference sequence). Unmatched junction bases numbered 4, after V lost 4 bases and J lost 2 bases. The CDR3 length is 16 residues. DNA of the CDR3: TGTGCCAGTAGTACGGGACTAGCGGGCCACACAGATACGCAGTATTTT. Translation gives CASSTGLAGHTDTQYF.

This clonotype was found a few times. The DNA for the CDR3 is TGTGCCAGCAGCCTAACTAAAACGACGGATACGCAGTATTTT. This sequence encodes CASSLTKTTDTQYF. This chain joins TRBV7-9 and TRBJ2-3; no definite D call. The V end lost 5 bases, the J end lost 6 bases, and 15 bases lay between the germline ends. Germline V CDR1 and CDR2: SEHNR, FQNEAQ (reference sequence). CDR3 size: 14 residues.

This clonotype was picked up one time. A single base separates this from a much larger clone, so it may be a read error. This chain joins TRBV12-3 or TRBV12-4 and TRBJ2-1; D is perhaps TRBD1 (6 bases). The CDR3 sequence is 15 residues long. The CDR3 spells CAGSEDSDSYNEQFF. CDR3 bases: TGTGCCGGCAGTGAGGACAGTGATTCCTACAATGAGCAGTTCTTC.

This clonotype occurred many times. The J gene is TRBJ1-2, the V gene TRBV7-1; no firm D call. TRBV7-1 is known as an ORF, though its function is uncertain. The CDR3 has 17 amino acids. Trimming left V 5 bases short and J 4 bases short, with 23 bases between. The CDR3 coding sequence is TGTGCCAGCAGCGGCTCCCTTCACGAGGGAAAGACCTATGGCTACACCTTC. Protein sequence: CASSGSLHEGKTYGYTF.

For the CDR3, the DNA is TGCGCCAGCAGCTTGGCCGGCGGAAATAATGAAAAACTGTTTTTT. Protein: CASSLAGGNNEKLFF. The chain has TRBV5-1 and TRBJ1-4, with unresolved D. Germline V gives CDR1 SGHRS, CDR2 YFSETQ. The CDR3 runs 15 residues. V was cut by 0 bases and J by 4 bases, with 10 bases left in between.

The sample holds a few counts of this clonotype. This chain connects TRBV24-1 to TRBJ2-1; unclear D gene. V lost 0 bases to trimming and J lost 0 bases, with 11 bases between them. The CDR3 length is 17 residues. Germline CDR1 KGHDR, CDR2 SFDVKD. The CDR3 DNA follows: TGTGCCACCAGTGATTTGAAGGGTCCTAGCTCCTACAATGAGCAGTTCTTC. It encodes CATSDLKGPSSYNEQFF.

The table lists this clonotype with many counts. A read error may account for a junction end that differs from germline. This chain joins TRBV3-1 and TRBJ2-2; either TRBD1 or TRBD2 may fit D (5 bases each). Germline V gene sequence: CDR1 LGHDT, CDR2 YNNKEL (reference sequence). The CDR3 consists of 17 residues. The CDR3 loop reads CASSGGAPISGLTGELF. The CDR3 DNA sequence: TGTGCCAGCAGCGGTGGGGCTCCCATTTCAGGCTTGACCGGGGAGCTGTTT.

Note on this clonotype: At one of its ends the junction is not consistent with the germline gene, which may arise from a read error. This chain links TRBV4-1 with TRBJ2-2, with D unclear. Germline CDR1 and CDR2: MGHRA and YSYEKL. CDR3 length: 15 amino acids. The CDR3, as DNA: TGCGTCAGCAGCCAACTCGACCCTTTTAACGGGGAGCTGTTTTTT. It translates to CVSSQLDPFNGELFF.

Comments on this clonotype: This sequence may be a read error, since a much larger clone differs from it by one base. The rearrangement joins TRBV7-3 to TRBJ2-1, with D tentatively TRBD1 or TRBD2 (5 bases each). Germline V CDR1 and CDR2: SGHTA, FQGTGA. The CDR3 runs to 18 residues. The V end lost 5 bases, the J end lost 0 bases, and 20 bases lay between the germline ends. This CDR3 reads CASSPGPGLASSYNEQFF. The CDR3 DNA follows: TGTGCCAGCAGCCCCGGCCCGGGGCTAGCCAGCTCCTACAATGAGCAGTTCTTC.

Comments on this clonotype: One end of the junction is discordant with germline, which a read error may explain. V usage is TRBV5-3 and J usage is TRBJ1-2; D not resolved. TRBV5-3 is reported as an ORF; its role is uncertain. This CDR3 comprises 16 residues. The chain's CDR3 is CTRLLRVVRKTYGYTF. The CDR3 DNA reads as TGTACCAGATTACTTCGAGTGGTGAGAAAGACCTATGGCTACACCTTC.

This clonotype has ten or more counts. J is TRBJ2-2 and V is TRBV3-1; D gene unclear. The ends were cut back, 5 bases at V and 5 bases at J, with 24 bases in the middle. Germline CDR1 and CDR2: LGHDT and YNNKEL (reference sequence). CDR3 length: 18 residues. The CDR3 nucleotides are TGTGCCAGCAGCGCTCCTTTTCCCATTTCAGGCTTGACCGGGGAGCTGTTTTTT. Residues: CASSAPFPISGLTGELFF.

Of note for this clonotype: A much larger clone is a single base away; this may be a read error. This chain connects TRBV21-1 to TRBJ1-1; the table's D call of TRBD1 was not tested on the DNA. TRBV21-1 is a pseudogene locus. The CDR3 totals 14 residues. DNA for the CDR3: TGTGCCGGCAGTCCAGGACAGGGGGACACTGAAGCTTTCTTT. It codes for CAGSPGQGDTEAFF.

J is TRBJ2-1 and V is TRBV19; TRBD2 matches at 7 bases. The CDR3 runs to 14 residues. The trim removed 10 bases at V and 9 bases at J, leaving 15 bases unmatched. Germline lookup yields CDR1 LNHDA and CDR2 SQIVND (reference sequence). Written as DNA, the CDR3 is TGTGCCACCGGAGGAGAACTCCCGGGGGGTGAGCAGTTCTTC. The encoded protein is CATGGELPGGEQFF.

A word on this clonotype: A much larger clonotype is one base distant, so this may be a read error. The chain combines TRBV11-1 with TRBJ1-2; no firm D call. Germline V lookup: CDR1 SGHAT, CDR2 FQDESV (reference sequence). There are 17 residues in the CDR3. Trimming pared 5 bases from V and 4 bases from J, leaving 23 bases between. CDR3 nucleotides: TGTGCCAGCAGCCTTCCCTTTAAGGCTGGAAGGACCTATGGCTACACCTTC. It translates to CASSLPFKAGRTYGYTF.

As concerns this clonotype: The junction and the germline gene differ at one end; a read error may be behind it. This CDR3 is CASGYCNSRKTYGYNF. The CDR3 region has the DNA TGTGCCAGCGGTTATTGCAATAGTCGAAAGACCTATGGCTACAACTTC. The V and J genes are TRBV5-6 and TRBJ1-2, with D unclear. This CDR3 spans 16 amino acids. Germline assignment: CDR1 SGHDT and CDR2 YYEEEE.

This clonotype has a count of ten or more. This chain connects TRBV11-1 to TRBJ1-2; D gene unclear. V was clipped by 5 bases and J by 4 bases, with 23 bases between them. The CDR3 has 17 residues. Germline-derived CDR1 and CDR2 are SGHAT and FQDESV (reference sequence). The CDR3 loop is CASSQVLKAGKTYGYTF. The CDR3 bases are TGTGCCAGCAGCCAAGTTCTTAAGGCTGGAAAGACCTATGGCTACACCTTC.

This clonotype has ten or more counts. The chain has TRBV5-5 and TRBJ2-1; no reliable D call. Germline V CDR1 and CDR2: SGHKS, YYEKEE (reference sequence). CDR3 size: 15 residues. Between the trimmed V and J ends, which lost 4 bases and 0 bases, there was a span of 11 bases. In nucleotides, the CDR3 is TGTGCCAGCAGCCTTGACATAAGCTCCTACAATGAGCAGTTCTTC. This codes for CASSLDISSYNEQFF.

This clonotype was observed many times. The J gene is TRBJ1-2, the V gene TRBV3-1; D remains ambiguous. This CDR3 is built from 17 residues. The V end was cut by 5 bases, the J end by 4 bases, with 23 bases between. CDR1 LGHDT and CDR2 YNNKEL come from the germline V gene (reference sequence). The CDR3 region is CASSGVSTLRKTYGYTF. The CDR3 DNA reads TGTGCCAGCAGCGGGGTCAGCACCCTTCGAAAGACCTATGGCTACACCTTC.

This clonotype was observed a few times. An end of the junction does not agree with germline; a read error may underlie this. The V call is TRBV19, the J call TRBJ2-7; D is possibly TRBD1 (6 bases). Germline CDR1 is LNHDA and CDR2 is SQIVND (reference sequence). CDR3 size: 12 residues. The CDR3 region has the DNA TGTGCCAGTAGTATAGGGTCGGCAGGGGTGTTCTTC. It codes for CASSIGSAGVFF.